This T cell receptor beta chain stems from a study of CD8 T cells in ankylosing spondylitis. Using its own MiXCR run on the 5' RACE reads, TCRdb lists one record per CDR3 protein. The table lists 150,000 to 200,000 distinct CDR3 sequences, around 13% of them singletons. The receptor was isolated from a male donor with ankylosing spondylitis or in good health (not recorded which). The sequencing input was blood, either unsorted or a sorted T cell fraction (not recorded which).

CDR3 loop: CASSLSASGTYNEQFF. The CDR3 DNA sequence: TGTGCCAGCAGTTTATCCGCTAGCGGAACATACAATGAGCAGTTCTTC. The V gene is TRBV27, the J gene TRBJ2-1, with TRBD2 matching over 7 bases. The CDR3 contains 16 residues. Germline trimming cut 0 bases from V and 4 bases from J; bases unmatched to any gene: 6. From germline, CDR1 is MNHEY and CDR2 SMNVEV (reference sequence).